The sequence of this T cell receptor beta chain was determined in a study of blood T cell repertoires in COVID-19. Study details: Specimens from acute and convalescent COVID-19 originated in the United States, Italy and Spain. PBMCs, B-cell-depleted T cells, or T cells were the source of the cDNA or gDNA that made up the material.

CDR3 length: 14 residues. Trimming shortened V by 0 bases and J by 7 bases, and 13 bases separated the two germline ends. CDR1 MNHEY and CDR2 SVGAGI come from the germline V gene. As handled by the study authors: Estimation of nucleated cell counts relied on the amplification of reference gene primers. Profiled with immunoSEQ multiplex PCR; TCRdb holds only in-frame clones, not every one. V and J calls and clone size come straight from that table; D and trimming were deduced from the DNA. The table lists nearly 95,000 clones, approximately 87% of them singletons. The sample consisted of peripheral blood. The V call is TRBV6-5, the J call TRBJ2-7; perhaps TRBD2 as D (6 bases). The clonotype was recovered from a human donor with active COVID-19. The donor label of this sample is uncertain. Here the CDR3 DNA reads TGTGCCAGCAGTTACTCGCGGGGCTCGGGGGAGCAGTACTTC. Amino acids: CASSYSRGSGEQYF.